The 2 T cell receptor beta chains listed next were all sequenced from one sample in a study of CD8 T cells in ankylosing spondylitis. TCRdb itself ran the 5' RACE reads through MiXCR, one entry per CDR3 protein. The sample holds 200,000 to 250,000 distinct CDR3 sequences; about 10% are singletons and the top ten take about 19%. Source material: blood, either unsorted or a sorted T cell fraction (not recorded which). Source of these receptors: a male donor with ankylosing spondylitis or in good health (not recorded which).

This clonotype was seen many times. V gene TRBV5-5 combines with J gene TRBJ1-2; a possible D gene is TRBD1 (5 bases). From germline, CDR1 is SGHKS and CDR2 YYEKEE (reference sequence). Trimming cost V 4 bases and J 10 bases, with 20 bases left between them. The CDR3 runs 14 residues. The DNA for the CDR3 is TGTGCCAGCAGCGGAACAGGTCCCCCTATGCCCTACACCTTC. Amino acid sequence: CASSGTGPPMPYTF.

This chain links TRBV5-6 with TRBJ2-1, with TRBD2 matching 11 bases. CDR3 length: 16 amino acids. Germline V gene data show CDR1 as SGHDT and CDR2 as YYEEEE. V was clipped by 5 bases and J by 3 bases; unmatched bases: 7. Here the CDR3 reads CASRIVTSGVYNEQFF. As DNA, the CDR3 is TGTGCCAGCAGAATTGTGACTAGCGGGGTCTACAATGAGCAGTTCTTC.